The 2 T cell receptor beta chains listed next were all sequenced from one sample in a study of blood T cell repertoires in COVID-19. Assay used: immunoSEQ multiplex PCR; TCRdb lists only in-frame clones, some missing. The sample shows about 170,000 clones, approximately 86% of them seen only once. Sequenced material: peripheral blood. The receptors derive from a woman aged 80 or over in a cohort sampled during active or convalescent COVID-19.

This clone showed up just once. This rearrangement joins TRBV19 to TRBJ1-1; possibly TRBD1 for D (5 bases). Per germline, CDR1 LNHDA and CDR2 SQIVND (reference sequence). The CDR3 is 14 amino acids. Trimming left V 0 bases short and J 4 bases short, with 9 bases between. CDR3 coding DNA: TGTGCCAGTAGTATAGAAGGCAGGGCCACTGAAGCTTTCTTT. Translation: CASSIEGRATEAFF.

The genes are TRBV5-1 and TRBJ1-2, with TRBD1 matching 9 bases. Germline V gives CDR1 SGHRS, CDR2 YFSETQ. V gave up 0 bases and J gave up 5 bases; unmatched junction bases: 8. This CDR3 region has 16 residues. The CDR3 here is CASSLGQGVGEYGYTF. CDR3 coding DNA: TGCGCCAGCAGCTTGGGACAGGGGGTAGGAGAGTATGGCTACACCTTC.